This TCR beta chain was recovered during a study of blood T cell repertoires in COVID-19 (TCRdb year 2020). Concerning the study at large: Samples from collaborators originated in the United States, Italy and Spain and spanned both the acute and convalescent phases of COVID-19. The dataset comprised deeply sampled blood TCRbeta repertoires from subjects exposed to, actively infected with, or recovered from COVID-19. A de-identified subject ID, COVID-19 status, age in years and sex were almost always included in the sample metadata. The repertoires were made available in a free public database intended to serve as a resource for research on the immune response to SARS-CoV-2. HLA class I and class II types, where available, came from metadata supplied by the sample provider rather than from assay-based typing. The prospective study material was composed of cDNA or gDNA derived from T cells, B-cell-depleted T cells, or PBMCs. Samples were obtained from the ongoing ImmuneRACE study (first 160 participants) and from roughly 1,300 subjects provided by 6 global collaborators.

The CDR3 runs 14 amino acids, cysteine and phenylalanine included. Just the 42-base CDR3 DNA is kept, in frame starting at base 1. V and J lose 6 bases and 1 base, and a span of 9 bases separates them. CDR1 SNHLY and CDR2 FYNNEI were looked up in the germline V gene. Points on this clone: Its antigen is currently not known. The input lacks base qualities; no much larger clone sits a single base away.

What the study reported, not specific to this receptor: The quantity of clinical and demographic metadata differed by source and by participant and was supplied without curation.

The immunoSEQ Assay, a bias-controlled multiplex PCR, was used to amplify TCRbeta CDR3 regions from genomic DNA. As for the authors' bioinformatics: Within the assay, amplification of reference gene primers was used to estimate how many nucleated cells each sample contained. To quantify the absolute abundance of each unique TCRbeta CDR3 rearrangement, sequence reads were collapsed and filtered. For each sample, productive Simpson clonality was calculated by taking the square root of Simpson's diversity index across productive rearrangements. In its TCRdb copy, this immuneACCESS table keeps in-frame sequences only and misses some clones. Where compared with another copy, unresolved V genes explain less than half of these, and the others have no known cause. That table gives V, J and clone size, and the DNA gave D and trimming. This sample gives over 200,000 clones in total; less than 85% of them show up just once. The top ten clonotypes cover about 1.8% of the sample.

Participants in the prospective study were enrolled through a virtual design, were aged about 18 to 100 years, and lived in approximately 24 United States geographic areas. To assign participants to cohorts, the prospective study relied on clinical history that participants themselves reported in a screening survey and a study questionnaire. ImmuneRACE Cohort 3 recovered participants were defined by two consecutive negative NP/OP PCR tests, healthcare professional clearance, or symptom resolution. Mobile phlebotomists in the prospective study collected whole blood, serum and a nasopharyngeal or oropharyngeal swab from every participant. Over a roughly 2-month period, participants in the prospective study had the option of providing additional blood draws and questionnaires. Before DNA extraction, prospective study blood samples were shipped either frozen or at room temperature.

The TCR was taken from a man aged 60-69 years who had recovered from COVID-19. The sequenced sample consisted of PBMCs or T cells enriched from blood (not recorded which). This sequence uses TRBV2 and TRBJ2-2; D gene: possibly TRBD1, on 6 matching bases. The nucleotide sequence reads TGTGCCAGCAGACTGGGACAGAACACCGGGGAGCTGTTTTTT. Translated, this is CASRLGQNTGELFF.